The clone carrying this T cell receptor (beta chain) was seen a handful of times. Its target is not known. TCRdb recomputed calls from the 5' RACE reads with MiXCR, one row per CDR3 protein. The profile shows about 250,000 distinct CDR3 sequences, approximately 8% of them singletons. V was trimmed by 3 bases and J by 0 bases, leaving 7 bases between them. From germline, CDR1 is LNHNV and CDR2 YYDKDF (reference sequence). This CDR3 has 14 amino acids. This sample was included in a study of identical twins. Study-wide results and limits: Twins' excess sharing was less marked for out-of-frame beta sequences.

All of the donors were Caucasians in good health. This same sample was also taken into another study, of yellow fever vaccine responses in identical twins. That report adds: Twins reportedly mounted vaccine T cell responses that seemed partly convergent, partly personalized.

The gene calls are TRBV15 and TRBJ2-3, with unresolved D. Sequencing used CD8+ T cells sorted from blood. This receptor was obtained from a woman younger than 35 in good health. CDR3 nucleotides: TGTGCCACCAGCAGTTTCGGAAGCACAGATACGCAGTATTTT. This encodes CATSSFGSTDTQYF.